This TCR beta chain appears in the sequencing data of a study of T-cell reconstitution after alpha-beta-depleted transplantation in children. General observations from the study: Several hundred expanded graft clones reportedly were the source of alpha-beta T cells about two months after transplant. There were some patients whose high TCRbeta diversity at day 60 came from surviving recipient T cells and thymic progenitors.

This clonotype came up a few times. No antigen is known for it. Unique molecular identifiers tagged the TCRbeta library. TCRdb redid the calling of the PCR reads with MiXCR, one entry per CDR3 protein. Of about 210,000 distinct CDR3 sequences listed, about a sixth are singletons. Germline V gives CDR1 SGHRS, CDR2 YFSETQ. Trimming took off 6 bases at V and 2 bases at J, with 6 bases between the two ends. The CDR3 covers 11 residues. The V gene is TRBV5-1, the J gene TRBJ2-7, with a tentative D call TRBD1 (5 bases). The sequence was obtained from a male patient aged 2-9 years who had a stem cell transplant for acute lymphoblastic leukemia, so the T cells may come from the graft donor. The source was PBMCs, mostly from graft donor cells, collected 360 days after TCRalphabeta/CD19-depleted stem cell transplant. CDR3 DNA: TGCGCCAGCACAGGGACCTACGAGCAGTACTTC. Residues: CASTGTYEQYF.